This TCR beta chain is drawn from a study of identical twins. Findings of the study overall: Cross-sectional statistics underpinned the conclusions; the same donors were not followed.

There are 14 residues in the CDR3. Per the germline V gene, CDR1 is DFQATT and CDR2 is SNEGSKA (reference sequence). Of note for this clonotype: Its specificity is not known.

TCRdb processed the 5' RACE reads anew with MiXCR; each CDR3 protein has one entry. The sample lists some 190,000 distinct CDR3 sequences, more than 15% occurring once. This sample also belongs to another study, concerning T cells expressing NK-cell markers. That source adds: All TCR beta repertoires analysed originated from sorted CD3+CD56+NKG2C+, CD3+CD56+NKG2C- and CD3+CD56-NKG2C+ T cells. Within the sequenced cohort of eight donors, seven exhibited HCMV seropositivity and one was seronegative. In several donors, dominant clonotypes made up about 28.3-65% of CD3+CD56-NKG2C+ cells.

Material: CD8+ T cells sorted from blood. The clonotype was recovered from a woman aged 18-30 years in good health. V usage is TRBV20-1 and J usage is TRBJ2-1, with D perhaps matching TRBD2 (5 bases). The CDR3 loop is CRKGPRGKHNEQFF. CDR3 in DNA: TGCAGGAAAGGGCCGAGAGGGAAACACAATGAGCAGTTCTTC.